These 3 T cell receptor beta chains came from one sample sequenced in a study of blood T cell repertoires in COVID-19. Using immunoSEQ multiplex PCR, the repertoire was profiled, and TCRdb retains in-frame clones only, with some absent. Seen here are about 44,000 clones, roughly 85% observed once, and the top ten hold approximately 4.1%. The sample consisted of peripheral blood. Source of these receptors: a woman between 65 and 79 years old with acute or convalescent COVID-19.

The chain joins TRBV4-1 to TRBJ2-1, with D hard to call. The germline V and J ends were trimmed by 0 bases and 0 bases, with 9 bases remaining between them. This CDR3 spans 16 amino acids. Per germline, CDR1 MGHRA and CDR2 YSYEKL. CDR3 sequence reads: CASSQDRVASYNEQFF. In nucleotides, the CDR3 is TGCGCCAGCAGCCAAGACCGGGTAGCCTCCTACAATGAGCAGTTCTTC.

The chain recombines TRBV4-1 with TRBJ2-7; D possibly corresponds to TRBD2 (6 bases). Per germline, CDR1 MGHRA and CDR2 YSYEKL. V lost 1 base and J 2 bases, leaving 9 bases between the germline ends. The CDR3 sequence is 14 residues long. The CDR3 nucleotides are TGCGCCAGCAGCCAAGTTGGAGGGGCCTACGAGCAGTACTTC. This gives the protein CASSQVGGAYEQYF.

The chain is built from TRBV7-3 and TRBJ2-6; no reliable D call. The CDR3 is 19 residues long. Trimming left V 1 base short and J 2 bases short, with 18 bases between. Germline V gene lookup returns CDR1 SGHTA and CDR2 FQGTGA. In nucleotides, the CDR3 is TGTGCCAGCAGCTTAATTTCTAGTCCAGTAGGCCCTGGGGCCAACGTCCTGACTTTC. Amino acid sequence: CASSLISSPVGPGANVLTF.